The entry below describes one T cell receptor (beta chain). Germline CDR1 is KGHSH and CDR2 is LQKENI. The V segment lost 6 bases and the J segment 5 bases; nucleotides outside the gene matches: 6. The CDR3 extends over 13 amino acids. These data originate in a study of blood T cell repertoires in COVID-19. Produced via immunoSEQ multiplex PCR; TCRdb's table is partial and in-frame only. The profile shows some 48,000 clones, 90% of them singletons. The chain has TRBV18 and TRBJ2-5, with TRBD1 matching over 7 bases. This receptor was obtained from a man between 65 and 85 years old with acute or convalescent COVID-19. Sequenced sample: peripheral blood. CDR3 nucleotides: TGTGCCAGCTCTTTGGGACAGTCGGAGACCCAGTACTTC. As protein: CASSLGQSETQYF. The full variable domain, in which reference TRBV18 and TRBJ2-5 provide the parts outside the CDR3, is NAGVMQNPRHLVRRRGQEARLRCSPMKGHSHVYWYRQLPEEGLKFMVYLQKENIIDESGMPKERFSAEFPKEGPSILRIQQVVRGDSAAYFCASSLGQSETQYFGPGTRLLVL.